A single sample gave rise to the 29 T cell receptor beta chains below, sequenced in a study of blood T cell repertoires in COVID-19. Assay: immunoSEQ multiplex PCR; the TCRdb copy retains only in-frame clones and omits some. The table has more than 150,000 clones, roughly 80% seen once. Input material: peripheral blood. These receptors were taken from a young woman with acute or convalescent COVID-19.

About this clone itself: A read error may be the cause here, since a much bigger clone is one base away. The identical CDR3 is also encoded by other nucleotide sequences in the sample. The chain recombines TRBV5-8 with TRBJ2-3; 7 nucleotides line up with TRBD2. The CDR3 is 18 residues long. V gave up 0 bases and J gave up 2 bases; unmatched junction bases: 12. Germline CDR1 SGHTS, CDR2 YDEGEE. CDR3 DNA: TGTGCCAGCAGCTTGGGGACTAGTGGGGGGTTGATCACAGATACGCAGTATTTT. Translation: CASSLGTSGGLITDTQYF.

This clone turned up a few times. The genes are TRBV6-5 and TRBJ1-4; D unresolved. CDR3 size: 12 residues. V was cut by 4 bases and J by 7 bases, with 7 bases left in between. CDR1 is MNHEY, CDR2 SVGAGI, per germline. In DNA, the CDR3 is TGTGCCAGCAGTTGGCTTGGTGAAAAACTGTTTTTT. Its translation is CASSWLGEKLFF.

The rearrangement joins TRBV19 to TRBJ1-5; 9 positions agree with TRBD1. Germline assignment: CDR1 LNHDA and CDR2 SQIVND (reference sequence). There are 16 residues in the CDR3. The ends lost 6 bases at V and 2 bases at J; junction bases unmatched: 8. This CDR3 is CASRVTGGIGNQPQHF. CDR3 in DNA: TGTGCCAGTAGGGTGACAGGGGGGATAGGCAATCAGCCCCAGCATTTT. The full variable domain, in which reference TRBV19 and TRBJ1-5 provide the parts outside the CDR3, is DGGITQSPKYLFRKEGQNVTLSCEQNLNHDAMYWYRQDPGQGLRLIYYSQIVNDFQKGDIAEGYSVSREKKESFPLTVTSAQKNPTAFYLCASRVTGGIGNQPQHFGDGTRLSIL.

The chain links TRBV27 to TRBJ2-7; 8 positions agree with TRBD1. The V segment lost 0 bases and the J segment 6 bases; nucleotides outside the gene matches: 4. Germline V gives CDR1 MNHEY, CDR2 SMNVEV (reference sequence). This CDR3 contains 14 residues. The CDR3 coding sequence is TGTGCCAGCAGTTTATCTAAGACAGGGGCCGAGCAGTACTTC. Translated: CASSLSKTGAEQYF.

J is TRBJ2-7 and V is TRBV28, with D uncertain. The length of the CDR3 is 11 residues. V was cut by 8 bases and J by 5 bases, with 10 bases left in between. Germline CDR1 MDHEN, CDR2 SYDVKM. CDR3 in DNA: TGTGCCAGCCAGGTTGGCAACGAGCAGTACTTC. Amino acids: CASQVGNEQYF.

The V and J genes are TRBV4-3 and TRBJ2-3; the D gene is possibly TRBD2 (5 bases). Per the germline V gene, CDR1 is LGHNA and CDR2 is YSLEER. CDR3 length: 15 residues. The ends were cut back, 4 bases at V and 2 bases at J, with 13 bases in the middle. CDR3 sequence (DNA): TGCGCCAGCAGCCTAGGACTCCTAGACACAGATACGCAGTATTTT. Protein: CASSLGLLDTDTQYF.

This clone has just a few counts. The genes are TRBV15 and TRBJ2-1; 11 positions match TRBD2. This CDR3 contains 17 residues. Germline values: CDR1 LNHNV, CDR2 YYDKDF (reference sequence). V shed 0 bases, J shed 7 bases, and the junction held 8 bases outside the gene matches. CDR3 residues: CATSREAVAGGVNEQFF. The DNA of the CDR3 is TGTGCCACCAGCAGAGAGGCGGTAGCGGGAGGGGTTAATGAGCAGTTCTTC. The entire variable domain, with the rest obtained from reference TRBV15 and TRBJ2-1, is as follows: DAMVIQNPRYQVTQFGKPVTLSCSQTLNHNVMYWYQQKSSQAPKLLFHYYDKDFNNEADTPDNFQSRRPNTSFCFLDIRSPGLGDTAMYLCATSREAVAGGVNEQFFGPGTRLTVL.

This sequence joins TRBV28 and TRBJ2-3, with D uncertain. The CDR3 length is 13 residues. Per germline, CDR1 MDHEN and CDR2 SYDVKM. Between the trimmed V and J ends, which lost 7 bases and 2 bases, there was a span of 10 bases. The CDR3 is CASTPGNTDTQYF. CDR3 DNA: TGTGCCAGCACGCCAGGTAACACAGATACGCAGTATTTT.

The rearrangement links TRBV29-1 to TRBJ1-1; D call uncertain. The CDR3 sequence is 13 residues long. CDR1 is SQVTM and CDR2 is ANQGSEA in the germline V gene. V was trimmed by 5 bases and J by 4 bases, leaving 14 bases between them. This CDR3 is CSVHTKQTTEAFF. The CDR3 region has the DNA TGCAGCGTTCATACCAAACAGACCACTGAAGCTTTCTTT.

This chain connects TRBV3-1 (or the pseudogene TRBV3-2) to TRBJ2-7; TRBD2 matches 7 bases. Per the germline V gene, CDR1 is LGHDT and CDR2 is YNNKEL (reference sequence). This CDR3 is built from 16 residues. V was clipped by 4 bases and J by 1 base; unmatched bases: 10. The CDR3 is CASSPQPTAGSYEQYF. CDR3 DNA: TGTGCCAGCAGCCCTCAACCGACAGCGGGGTCCTACGAGCAGTACTTC.

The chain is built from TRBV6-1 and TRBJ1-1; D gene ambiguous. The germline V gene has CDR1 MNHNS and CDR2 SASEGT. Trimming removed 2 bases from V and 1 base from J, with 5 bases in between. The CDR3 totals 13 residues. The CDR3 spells CASSETENTEAFF. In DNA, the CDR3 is TGTGCCAGCAGTGAAACTGAGAACACTGAAGCTTTCTTT.

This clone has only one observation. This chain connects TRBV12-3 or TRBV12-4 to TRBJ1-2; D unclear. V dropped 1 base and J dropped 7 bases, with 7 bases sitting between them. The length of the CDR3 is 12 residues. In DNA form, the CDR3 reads TGTGCCAGCAGTTTAGACCCGAGTGGCTACACCTTC. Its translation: CASSLDPSGYTF.

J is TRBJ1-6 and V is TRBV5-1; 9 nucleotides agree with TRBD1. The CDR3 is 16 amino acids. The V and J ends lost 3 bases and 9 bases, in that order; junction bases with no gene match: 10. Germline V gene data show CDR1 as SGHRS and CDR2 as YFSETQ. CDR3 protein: CASSSNRDRVPSPLHF. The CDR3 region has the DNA TGCGCCAGCAGCTCCAACCGGGACAGGGTGCCTTCACCCCTCCACTTT.

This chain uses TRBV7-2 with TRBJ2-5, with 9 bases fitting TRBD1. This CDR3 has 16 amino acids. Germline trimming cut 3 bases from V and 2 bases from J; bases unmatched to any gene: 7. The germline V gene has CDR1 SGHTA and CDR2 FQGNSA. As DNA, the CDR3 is TGTGCCAGCAGCTTGTTGACAGGGGGTCCTCAAGAGACCCAGTACTTC. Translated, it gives CASSLLTGGPQETQYF.

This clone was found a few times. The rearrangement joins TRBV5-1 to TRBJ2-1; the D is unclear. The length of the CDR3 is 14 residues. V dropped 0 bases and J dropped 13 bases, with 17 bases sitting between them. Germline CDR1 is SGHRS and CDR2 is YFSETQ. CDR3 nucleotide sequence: TGCGCCAGCAGCTTGGCCCCTGGAGTGGTGATTCAGTTCTTC. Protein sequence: CASSLAPGVVIQFF.

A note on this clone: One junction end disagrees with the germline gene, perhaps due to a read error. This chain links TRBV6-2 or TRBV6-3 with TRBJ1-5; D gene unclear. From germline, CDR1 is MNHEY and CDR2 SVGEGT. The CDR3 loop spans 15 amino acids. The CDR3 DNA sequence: TGTGCCAGCAGCTACTTGACACCCTCCCAAGGGCCCCAGCATTTT. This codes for CASSYLTPSQGPQHF.

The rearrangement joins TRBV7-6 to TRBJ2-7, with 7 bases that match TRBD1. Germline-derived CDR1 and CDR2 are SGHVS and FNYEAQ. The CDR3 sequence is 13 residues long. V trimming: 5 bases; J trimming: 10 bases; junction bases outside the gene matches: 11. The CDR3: CASSPGQVNNQYF. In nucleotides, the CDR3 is TGTGCCAGCAGCCCAGGACAGGTTAATAATCAGTACTTC. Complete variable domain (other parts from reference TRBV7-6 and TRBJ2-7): GAGVSQSPRYKVTKRGQDVALRCDPISGHVSLYWYRQALGQGPEFLTYFNYEAQQDKSGLPNDRFSAERPEGSISTLTIQRTEQRDSAMYRCASSPGQVNNQYFGPGTRLTVT.

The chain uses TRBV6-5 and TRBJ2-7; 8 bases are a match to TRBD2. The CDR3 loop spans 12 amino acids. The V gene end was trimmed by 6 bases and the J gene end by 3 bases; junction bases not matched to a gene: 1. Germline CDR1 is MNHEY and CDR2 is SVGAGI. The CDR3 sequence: CASRSGSYEQYF. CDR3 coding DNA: TGTGCCAGCAGGAGCGGGAGCTACGAGCAGTACTTC.

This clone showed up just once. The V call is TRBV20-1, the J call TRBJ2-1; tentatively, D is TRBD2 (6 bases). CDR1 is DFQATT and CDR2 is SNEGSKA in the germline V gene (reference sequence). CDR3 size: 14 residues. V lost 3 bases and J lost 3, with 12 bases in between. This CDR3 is CSASGGPRYNEQFF. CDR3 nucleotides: TGCAGTGCTAGTGGAGGGCCGCGCTACAATGAGCAGTTCTTC.

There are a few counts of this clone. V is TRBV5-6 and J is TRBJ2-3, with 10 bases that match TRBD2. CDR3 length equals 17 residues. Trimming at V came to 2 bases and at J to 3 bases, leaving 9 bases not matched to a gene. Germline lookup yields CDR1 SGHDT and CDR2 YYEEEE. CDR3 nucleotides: TGTGCCAGCAGCTTTGTTGGTGTACTAGCGGGGACAGATACGCAGTATTTT. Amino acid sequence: CASSFVGVLAGTDTQYF.

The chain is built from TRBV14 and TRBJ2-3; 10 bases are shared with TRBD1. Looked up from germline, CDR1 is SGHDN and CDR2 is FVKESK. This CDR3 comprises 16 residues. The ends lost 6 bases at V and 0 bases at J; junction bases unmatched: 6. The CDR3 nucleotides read TGTGCCAGCAGATCTGACAGGGGGCATAGCACAGATACGCAGTATTTT. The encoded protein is CASRSDRGHSTDTQYF.

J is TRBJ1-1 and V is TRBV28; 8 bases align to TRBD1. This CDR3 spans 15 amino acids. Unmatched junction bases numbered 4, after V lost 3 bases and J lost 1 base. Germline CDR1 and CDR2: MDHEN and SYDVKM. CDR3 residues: CASSFPGQGNTEAFF. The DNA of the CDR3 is TGTGCCAGCAGTTTCCCTGGACAGGGGAACACTGAAGCTTTCTTT.

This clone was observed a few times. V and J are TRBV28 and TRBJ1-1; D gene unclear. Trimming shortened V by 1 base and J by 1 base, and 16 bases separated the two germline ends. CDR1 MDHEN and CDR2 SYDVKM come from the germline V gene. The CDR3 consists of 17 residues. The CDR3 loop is CASSLFQIGRKNTEAFF. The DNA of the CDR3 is TGTGCCAGCAGTTTATTCCAGATCGGGAGGAAGAACACTGAAGCTTTCTTT. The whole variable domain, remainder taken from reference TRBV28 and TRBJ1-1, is DVKVTQSSRYLVKRTGEKVFLECVQDMDHENMFWYRQDPGLGLRLIYFSYDVKMKEKGDIPEGYSVSREKKERFSLILESASTNQTSMYLCASSLFQIGRKNTEAFFGQGTRLTVV.

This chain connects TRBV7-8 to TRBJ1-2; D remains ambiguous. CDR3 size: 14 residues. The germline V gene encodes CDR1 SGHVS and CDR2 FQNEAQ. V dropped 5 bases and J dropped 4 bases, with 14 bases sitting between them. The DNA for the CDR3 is TGTGCCAGCAGCCCCCCAACCTCTAGCTATGGCTACACCTTC. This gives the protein CASSPPTSSYGYTF.

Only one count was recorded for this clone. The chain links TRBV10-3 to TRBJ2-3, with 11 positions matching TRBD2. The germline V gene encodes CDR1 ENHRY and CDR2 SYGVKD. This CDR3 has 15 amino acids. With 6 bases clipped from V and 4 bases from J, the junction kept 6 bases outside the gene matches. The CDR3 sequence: CAISGTSGKADTQYF. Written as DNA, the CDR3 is TGTGCCATCAGCGGGACTAGCGGAAAAGCAGATACGCAGTATTTT.

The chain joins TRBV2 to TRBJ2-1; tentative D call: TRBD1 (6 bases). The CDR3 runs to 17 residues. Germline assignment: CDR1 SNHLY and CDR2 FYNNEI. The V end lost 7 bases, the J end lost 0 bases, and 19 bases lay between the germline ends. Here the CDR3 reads CASTPTGIASSYNEQFF. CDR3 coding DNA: TGTGCCAGCACCCCAACAGGGATCGCTAGCTCCTACAATGAGCAGTTCTTC.

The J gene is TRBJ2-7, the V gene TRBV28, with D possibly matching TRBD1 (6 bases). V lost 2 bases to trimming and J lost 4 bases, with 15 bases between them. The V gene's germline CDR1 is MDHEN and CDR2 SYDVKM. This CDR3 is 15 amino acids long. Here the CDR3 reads CASSLVGRGRYEQYF. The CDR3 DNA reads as TGTGCCAGCAGTTTAGTGGGCAGGGGAAGGTACGAGCAGTACTTC.

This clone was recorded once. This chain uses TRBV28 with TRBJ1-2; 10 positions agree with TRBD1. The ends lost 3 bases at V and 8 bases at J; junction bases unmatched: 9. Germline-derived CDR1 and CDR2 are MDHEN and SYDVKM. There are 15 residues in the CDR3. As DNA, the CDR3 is TGTGCCAGCAGTTTTTCTGGACAGGGGGTGGAAGGCTACACCTTC. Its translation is CASSFSGQGVEGYTF.

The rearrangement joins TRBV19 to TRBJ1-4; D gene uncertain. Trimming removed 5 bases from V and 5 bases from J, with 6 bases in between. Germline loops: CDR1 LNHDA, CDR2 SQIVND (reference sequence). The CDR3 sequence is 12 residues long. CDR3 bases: TGTGCCAGTAGTTCGTTGAATGAAAAACTGTTTTTT. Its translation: CASSSLNEKLFF.